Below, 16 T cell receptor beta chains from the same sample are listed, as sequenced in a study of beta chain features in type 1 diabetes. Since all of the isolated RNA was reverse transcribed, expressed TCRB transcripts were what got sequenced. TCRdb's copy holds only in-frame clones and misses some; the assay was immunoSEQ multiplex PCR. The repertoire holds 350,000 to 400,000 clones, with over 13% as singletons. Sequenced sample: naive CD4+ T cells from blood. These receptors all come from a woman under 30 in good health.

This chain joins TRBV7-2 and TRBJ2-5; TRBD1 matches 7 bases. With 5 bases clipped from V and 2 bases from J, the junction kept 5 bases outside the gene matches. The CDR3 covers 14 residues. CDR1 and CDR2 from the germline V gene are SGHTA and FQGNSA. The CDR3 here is CASSPGQAQETQYF. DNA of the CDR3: TGTGCCAGCAGCCCAGGACAGGCTCAAGAGACCCAGTACTTC. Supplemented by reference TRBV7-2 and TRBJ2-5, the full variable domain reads GAGVSQSPSNKVTEKGKDVELRCDPISGHTALYWYRQSLGQGLEFLIYFQGNSAPDKSGLPSDRFSAERTGGSVSTLTIQRTQQEDSAVYLCASSPGQAQETQYFGPGTRLLVL.

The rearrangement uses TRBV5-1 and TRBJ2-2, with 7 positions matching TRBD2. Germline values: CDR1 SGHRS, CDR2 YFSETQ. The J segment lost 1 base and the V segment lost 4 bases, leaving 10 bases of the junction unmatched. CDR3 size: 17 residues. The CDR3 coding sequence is TGCGCCAGCAGCCCCAGGCTAGCGGAGGGGAACACCGGGGAGCTGTTTTTT. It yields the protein CASSPRLAEGNTGELFF.

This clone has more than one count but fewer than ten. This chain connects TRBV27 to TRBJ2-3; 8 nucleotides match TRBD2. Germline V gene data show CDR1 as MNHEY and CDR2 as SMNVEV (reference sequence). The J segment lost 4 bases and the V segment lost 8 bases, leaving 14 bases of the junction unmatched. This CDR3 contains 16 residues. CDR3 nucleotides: TGTGCCAGCGGGAGACTAGCGCCTAGGGGGGCAGATACGCAGTATTTT. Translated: CASGRLAPRGADTQYF.

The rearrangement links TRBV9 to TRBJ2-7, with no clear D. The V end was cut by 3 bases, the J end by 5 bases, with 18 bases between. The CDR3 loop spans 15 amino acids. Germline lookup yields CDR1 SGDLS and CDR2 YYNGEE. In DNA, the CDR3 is TGTGCCAGCAGCGCCGGAGTGTCCCGAATGAACGAGCAGTACTTC. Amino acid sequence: CASSAGVSRMNEQYF.

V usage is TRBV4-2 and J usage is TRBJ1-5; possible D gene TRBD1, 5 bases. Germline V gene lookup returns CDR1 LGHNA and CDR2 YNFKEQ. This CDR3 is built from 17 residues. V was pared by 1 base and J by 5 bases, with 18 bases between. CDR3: CASSQAPGLRGDQPQHF. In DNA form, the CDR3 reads TGTGCCAGCAGCCAAGCTCCAGGGCTCCGTGGAGATCAGCCCCAGCATTTT.

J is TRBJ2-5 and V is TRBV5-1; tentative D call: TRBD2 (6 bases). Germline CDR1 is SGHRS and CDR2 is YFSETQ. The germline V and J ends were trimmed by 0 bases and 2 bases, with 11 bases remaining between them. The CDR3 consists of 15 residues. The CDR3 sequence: CASSLAGGRQETQYF. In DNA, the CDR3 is TGCGCCAGCAGCTTGGCCGGGGGTCGGCAAGAGACCCAGTACTTC. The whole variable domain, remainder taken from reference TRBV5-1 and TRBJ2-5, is KAGVTQTPRYLIKTRGQQVTLSCSPISGHRSVSWYQQTPGQGLQFLFEYFSETQRNKGNFPGRFSGRQFSNSRSEMNVSTLELGDSALYLCASSLAGGRQETQYFGPGTRLLVL.

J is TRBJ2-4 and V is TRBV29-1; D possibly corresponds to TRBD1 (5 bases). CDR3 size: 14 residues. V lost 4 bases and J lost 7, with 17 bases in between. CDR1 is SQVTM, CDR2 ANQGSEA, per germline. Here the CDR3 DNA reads TGCAGCGTTGGTGGTAGGGGAATGAACAACATTCAGTACTTC. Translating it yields CSVGGRGMNNIQYF.

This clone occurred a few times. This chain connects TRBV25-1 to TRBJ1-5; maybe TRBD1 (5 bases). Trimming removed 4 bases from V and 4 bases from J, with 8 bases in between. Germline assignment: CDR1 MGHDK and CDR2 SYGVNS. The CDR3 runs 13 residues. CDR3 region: CASSARGNQPQHF. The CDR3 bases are TGTGCCAGCAGTGCTAGGGGAAATCAGCCCCAGCATTTT. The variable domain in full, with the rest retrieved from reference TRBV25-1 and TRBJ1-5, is EADIYQTPRYLVIGTGKKITLECSQTMGHDKMYWYQQDPGMELHLIHYSYGVNSTEKGDLSSESTVSRIRTEHFPLTLESARPSHTSQYLCASSARGNQPQHFGDGTRLSIL.

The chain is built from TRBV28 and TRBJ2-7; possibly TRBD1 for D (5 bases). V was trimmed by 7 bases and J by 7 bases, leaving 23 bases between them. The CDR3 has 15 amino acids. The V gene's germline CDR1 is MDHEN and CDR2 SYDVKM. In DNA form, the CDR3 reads TGTGCCAGCACCTTATCCAATAGGGGATCAGGGGAGCAGTACTTC. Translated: CASTLSNRGSGEQYF.

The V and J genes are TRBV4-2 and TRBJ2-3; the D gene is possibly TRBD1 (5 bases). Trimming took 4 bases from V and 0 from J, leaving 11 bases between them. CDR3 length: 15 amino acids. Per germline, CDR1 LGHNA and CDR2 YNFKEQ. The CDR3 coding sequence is TGTGCCAGCAGCCTCACAGGTTCTAGCACAGATACGCAGTATTTT. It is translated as CASSLTGSSTDTQYF.

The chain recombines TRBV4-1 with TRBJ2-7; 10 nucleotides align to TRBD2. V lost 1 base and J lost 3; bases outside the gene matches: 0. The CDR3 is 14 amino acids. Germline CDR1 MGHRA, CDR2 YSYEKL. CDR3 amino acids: CASSQGTSGYEQYF. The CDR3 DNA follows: TGCGCCAGCAGCCAAGGGACTAGCGGCTACGAGCAGTACTTC.

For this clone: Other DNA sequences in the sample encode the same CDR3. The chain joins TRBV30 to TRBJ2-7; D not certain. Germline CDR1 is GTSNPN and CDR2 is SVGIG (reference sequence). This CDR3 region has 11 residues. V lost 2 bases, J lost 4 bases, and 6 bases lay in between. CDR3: CAWSRSYEQYF. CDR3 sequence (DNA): TGTGCCTGGAGTCGGAGTTACGAGCAGTACTTC.

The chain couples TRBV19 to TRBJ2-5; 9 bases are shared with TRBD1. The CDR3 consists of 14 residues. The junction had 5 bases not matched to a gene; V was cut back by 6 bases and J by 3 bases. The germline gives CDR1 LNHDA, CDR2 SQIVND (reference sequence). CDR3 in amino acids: CASRRDRAKETQYF. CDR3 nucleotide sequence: TGTGCCAGTAGAAGGGACAGGGCAAAAGAGACCCAGTACTTC.

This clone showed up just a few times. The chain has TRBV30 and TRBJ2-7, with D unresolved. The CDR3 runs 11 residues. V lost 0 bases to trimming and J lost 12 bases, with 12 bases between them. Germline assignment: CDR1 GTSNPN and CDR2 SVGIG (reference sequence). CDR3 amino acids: CAWSVGHRWYF. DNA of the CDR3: TGTGCCTGGAGTGTTGGCCATCGATGGTACTTC.

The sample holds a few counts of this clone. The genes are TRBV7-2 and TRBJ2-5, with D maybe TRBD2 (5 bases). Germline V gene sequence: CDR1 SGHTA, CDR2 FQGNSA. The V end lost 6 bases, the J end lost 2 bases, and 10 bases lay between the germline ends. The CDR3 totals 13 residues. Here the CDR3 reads CASSPSGQETQYF. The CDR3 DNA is TGTGCCAGCAGTCCCAGCGGTCAAGAGACCCAGTACTTC. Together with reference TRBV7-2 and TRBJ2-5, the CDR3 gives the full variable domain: GAGVSQSPSNKVTEKGKDVELRCDPISGHTALYWYRQSLGQGLEFLIYFQGNSAPDKSGLPSDRFSAERTGGSVSTLTIQRTQQEDSAVYLCASSPSGQETQYFGPGTRLLVL.

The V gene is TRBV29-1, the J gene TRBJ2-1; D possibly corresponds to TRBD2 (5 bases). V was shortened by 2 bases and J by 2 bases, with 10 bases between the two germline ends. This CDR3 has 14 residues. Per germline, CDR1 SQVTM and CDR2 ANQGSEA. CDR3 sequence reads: CSVETGRTYNEQFF. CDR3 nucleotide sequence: TGCAGCGTTGAAACGGGAAGAACCTACAATGAGCAGTTCTTC.